The sequence of this T cell receptor (beta chain) was determined in a study of vaccination and CD4 T cells after COVID-19. About the study: Treatment of control cultures consisted of a CEFX pool, an HIV-1 Nef pool, or no peptide. Study outcomes and limitations: Early post-infection timepoints were missing, and relatively few convalescent patients were studied.

Treatment here: roughly 10-day PBMC culture with coronavirus spike peptide pools or control peptides (ViraFEST assay). ViraFEST used peptide pools to expand antigen-specific T cells, then sequenced TCRs. Sequence data for DNA of cultured CD4+ T cells were generated by the Oncomine TCR Beta short-read assay. Via MiXCR, TCRdb re-called the PCR reads, giving one row per CDR3 protein. Of around 20,000 distinct CDR3 sequences in the sample, around 50% were seen once. As to this clonotype: The antigen is undetermined.

J was trimmed by 5 bases and V by 6 bases; bases with no gene match: 7. Per the germline V gene, CDR1 is DFQATT and CDR2 is SNEGSKA (reference sequence). The length of the CDR3 is 13 residues. What was sequenced was CD4+ T cells from blood, cultured in vitro. This chain links TRBV20-1 with TRBJ2-5; 9 bases are shared with TRBD1. The sequence was obtained from a human donor who had recovered from COVID-19. The CDR3 DNA is TGCAGTGCCCCCGGACAGGGGAAGGAGACCCAGTACTTC. This sequence encodes CSAPGQGKETQYF.